Listed below are T cell receptor beta chains from one sample, sequenced in a study of cytomegalovirus exposure and HLA in healthy donors. Method: immunoSEQ multiplex PCR; TCRdb's copy keeps in-frame clones and lacks some. Among about 200,000 clones, roughly 72% were seen once, and the ten largest hold less than 2%. The material sequenced was PBMCs. Receptor source: a man aged 25 to 40 in good health and CMV-seronegative. CDR3s include the opening cysteine and the closing phenylalanine or tryptophan. Each record gives: D gene, J gene, clone size, V gene, CDR3 DNA, CDR3 protein. The D gene is left open where the match is weak. Size is omitted from some rows. Given values are once, few, many or a class for expanded clones.

>TRBD1|TRBJ2-3|NA|TRBV5-4
TGTGCCAGCAGCCCGCTGGACAGGGGCGTAAATACGCAGTATTTT
CASSPLDRGVNTQYF
>NA|TRBJ1-1|few|TRBV9
TGTGCCAGCAGCGTAGAGAAGGGGAAAGCTTTCTTT
CASSVEKGKAFF
>NA|TRBJ2-1|NA|TRBV7-2
TGTGCCAGCAGCTTAGTACGGGGGAATGAGCAGTTCTTC
CASSLVRGNEQFF
>NA|TRBJ2-7|NA|TRBV27
TGTGCCAGCAGGCACGTCACTGGGGGGGAGCAGTACTTC
CASRHVTGGEQYF
>TRBD2|TRBJ2-3|NA|TRBV4-1
TGCGCCAGCAGCCAATTTGGACTAGCGGGCCTCACAGATACGCAGTATTTT
CASSQFGLAGLTDTQYF
>NA|TRBJ1-3|NA|TRBV30
TGTGCCTGGAAGGCAGGAAACTCTGGAAACACCATATATTTT
CAWKAGNSGNTIYF
>TRBD1|TRBJ2-4|NA|TRBV27
TGTGCCAGCAGTCCCCGGACAGGGGATTCCAAAAACATTCAGTACTTC
CASSPRTGDSKNIQYF
>TRBD2|TRBJ2-1|NA|TRBV30
TGTGCCTGGAGTGGGGTCAGCGGGAGAGGCAATGAGCAGTTCTTC
CAWSGVSGRGNEQFF
>NA|TRBJ1-5|NA|TRBV7-9
TGTGCCAGCAGCCCCGGGACAAATCAGCCCCAGCATTTT
CASSPGTNQPQHF
>TRBD2|TRBJ2-5|NA|TRBV7-7
TGTGCCAGCAGCCCGGGACTACTAGAGACCCAGTACTTC
CASSPGLLETQYF
>NA|TRBJ2-7|NA|TRBV29-1
TGCAGCGTTGGAGTTAGCGGCACTTACGAGCAGTACTTC
CSVGVSGTYEQYF
>NA|TRBJ1-4|NA|TRBV7-3
TGTGCCAGCAGCGTGAAAAGGAATCGAGGGACTAATGAAAAACTGTTTTTT
CASSVKRNRGTNEKLFF
>TRBD1|TRBJ2-7|NA|TRBV19
TGTGCCAGTAGTATTGACCCGGGACAGAGCTCCTACGAGCAGTACTTC
CASSIDPGQSSYEQYF
>NA|TRBJ2-7|once|TRBV28
TGTGCCAGCTATGAGACAGGCTACGAGCAGTACTTC
CASYETGYEQYF
>TRBD1|TRBJ1-3|NA|TRBV6-6
TGTGCCAGCAGTTATGGACAGGGTGGTGGAAACACCATATATTTT
CASSYGQGGGNTIYF
>NA|TRBJ2-5|NA|TRBV25-1
TGTGCCAGCAGTGAATTTTCAGGGCGAAAAAAGTACCAAGAGACCCAGTACTTC
CASSEFSGRKKYQETQYF
>NA|TRBJ2-1|NA|TRBV4-1
TGCGCCAGCAGCCAAGTTCAGAATGAGCAGTTCTTC
CASSQVQNEQFF
>TRBD1|TRBJ1-1|NA|TRBV29-1
TGCAGCACCCGAGGCGGACAGGTAAACACTGAAGCTTTCTTT
CSTRGGQVNTEAFF
>TRBD2|TRBJ2-3|NA|TRBV6-1
TGTGCCAGCAGTGAAACGGGACTAGCGCTCCGCACAGATACGCAGTATTTT
CASSETGLALRTDTQYF
>TRBD2|TRBJ2-3|NA|TRBV19
TGTGCCAGTAGTACCCGAGAGCGGGGGGCCTACACAGATACGCAGTATTTT
CASSTRERGAYTDTQYF
>TRBD1|TRBJ2-5|NA|TRBV4-2
TGTGCCAGCAGCCAAGAAGAAGACAGGGGAGTGACCCAGTACTTC
CASSQEEDRGVTQYF
>NA|TRBJ1-5|NA|TRBV5-1
TGCGCCAGCAGCTTGGGGACACCAAGAGGACAGCCCCAGCATTTT
CASSLGTPRGQPQHF
>NA|TRBJ2-5|few|TRBV28
TGTGCCAGCAGCCTGCAGGGGGGCGGAGAGACCCAGTACTTC
CASSLQGGGETQYF
>NA|TRBJ2-1|NA|TRBV15
TGTGCCTCACGCCAGGGTTCCAATGAGCAGTTCTTC
CASRQGSNEQFF
>TRBD2|TRBJ2-1|NA|TRBV6-1
TGTGCCAGCAGCTTTTTCGGGACTAGCGATAATGAGCAGTTCTTC
CASSFFGTSDNEQFF
>NA|TRBJ2-1|medium-sized|TRBV28
TGTGCCAGCAGTTTAGCTAGGTACAATGAGCAGTTCTTC
CASSLARYNEQFF
>NA|TRBJ2-2|NA|TRBV11-2
TGTGCCAGCAGCTTAGCGGGAGCGGGCACCGGGGAGCTGTTTTTT
CASSLAGAGTGELFF
>NA|TRBJ1-6|NA|TRBV30
TGTGCCTGGAGTTACTATAATTCACCCCTCCACTTT
CAWSYYNSPLHF
>TRBD1|TRBJ1-1|few|TRBV28
TGTGCCAGCAGTATCATACGGACAGGGTCCGTTTTGAACACTGAAGCTTTCTTT
CASSIIRTGSVLNTEAFF
>TRBD1|TRBJ1-1|NA|TRBV28
TGTGCCAGCAGTGGGACAGGGTCGGGGTTCGGCACTGAAGCTTTCTTT
CASSGTGSGFGTEAFF
>NA|TRBJ1-1|NA|TRBV7-2
TGTGCCAGCAGCTTGGGCGAGACCACTTTCATGAACACTGAAGCTTTCTTT
CASSLGETTFMNTEAFF
>NA|TRBJ2-7|few|TRBV12-1
TGTGCCAGCAGCTTTGAAGGGACTAGCGGGGGAAGCTCCTACGAGCAGTACTTC
CASSFEGTSGGSSYEQYF
>NA|TRBJ1-2|NA|TRBV5-1
TGCGCCAGCAGCCCCCCCGGTGACAGCTACTATGGCTACACCTTC
CASSPPGDSYYGYTF
>TRBD1|TRBJ1-5|NA|TRBV10-3
TGTGCCATCTCCGGGACAGACAATCAGCCCCAGCATTTT
CAISGTDNQPQHF
>NA|TRBJ1-2|few|TRBV10-1
TGCGCCAGCAGTAGGGACATCTCGGCTGGCTACACCTTC
CASSRDISAGYTF
>TRBD1|TRBJ1-2|NA|TRBV28
TGTGCCAGCAGTGGATTGACAGGGACTAACTATGGCTACACCTTC
CASSGLTGTNYGYTF
>NA|TRBJ2-3|NA|TRBV9
TGTGCCAGCAGCGTAGAACAGGGCGGACCAGATACGCAGTATTTT
CASSVEQGGPDTQYF
>TRBD1|TRBJ2-7|NA|TRBV5-1
TGCGCCAGCAGTGGGACAGGGGTCTACGAGCAGTACTTC
CASSGTGVYEQYF
>NA|TRBJ1-3|NA|TRBV11-2
TGTGCCAGCAGCTTAGAGCGCGGAAACACCATATATTTT
CASSLERGNTIYF
>TRBD1|TRBJ2-7|NA|TRBV7-2
TGTGCCAGCAGCCTCAGACAGGGGTCGGGGGAGCAGTACTTC
CASSLRQGSGEQYF
>NA|TRBJ1-1|NA|TRBV5-1
TGCGCCAGCAGTCAACGGGGGAACACTGAAGCTTTCTTT
CASSQRGNTEAFF
>TRBD1|TRBJ2-3|NA|TRBV6-6
TGTGCCAGGCCGGGACAGGGGGTCCCCGGCCGGAATTTT
CARPGQGVPGRNF
>NA|TRBJ2-7|NA|TRBV20-1
TGCAGTGCTATGGGCAGGGACGAGCAGTACTTC
CSAMGRDEQYF
>TRBD2|TRBJ2-3|NA|TRBV10-3
TGTGCCATCAGTCCCGGACTAGCGGCCGTGGGGGCAGATACGCAGTATTTT
CAISPGLAAVGADTQYF
>NA|TRBJ2-7|few|TRBV4-1
TGCGCCAGCAGCCAAGATTCGTCACCCGGCTACGAGCAGTACTTC
CASSQDSSPGYEQYF
>TRBD1|TRBJ1-1|NA|TRBV2
TGTGCCAGTTACGACAGGGACACTGAAGCTTTCTTT
CASYDRDTEAFF
>NA|TRBJ2-1|NA|TRBV6-5
TGTGCCAGCAGCCGGGACAGCGGGAGCAACAATGAGCAGTTCTTC
CASSRDSGSNNEQFF
>NA|TRBJ2-2|NA|TRBV5-1
TGCGCCAGCAGCTTGGCCGACTACCTCACCGGGGAGCTGTTTTTT
CASSLADYLTGELFF